These T cell receptor beta chains were read from a single sample in a study of T-cell reconstitution after alpha-beta-depleted transplantation in children. TCRdb re-called the PCR reads with MiXCR, one entry per CDR3 protein. This sample has about 200,000 distinct CDR3 sequences, with about 7% found just once. Sequenced here: PBMCs, sampled before TCRalphabeta/CD19-depleted stem cell transplant. The receptors were gathered from a boy younger than 10 with acute lymphoblastic leukemia, due to receive a stem cell transplant. CDR3s include the opening cysteine and the closing phenylalanine or tryptophan. The D gene is left open where the match is weak. Only some rows state a clone size, as once, few, many or a class for expanded clones.

j_call d_call v_call clone_size cdr3_nt cdr3_aa
TRBJ2-7 . TRBV12-3/TRBV12-4 many TGTGCCAGCACCCCGGGGACTTACTACGAGCAGTACTTC CASTPGTYYEQYF
TRBJ2-1 . TRBV20-1 many TGCAGTGCTAGAGAGGGGGCGCTTAATGAGCAGTTCTTC CSAREGALNEQFF
TRBJ1-3 TRBD1 TRBV12-3/TRBV12-4 many TGTGCCAGCAGCATGACAGGGCCTGGAAACACCATATATTTT CASSMTGPGNTIYF
TRBJ2-7 TRBD1 TRBV28 many TGTGCCAGCAGTTATCCGAGACAGGGTGATTACGAGCAGTACTTC CASSYPRQGDYEQYF
TRBJ1-2 . TRBV7-2 many TGTGCCAGCAGCTATGGTTATGGCTACACCTTC CASSYGYGYTF
TRBJ1-2 . TRBV7-2 many TGTGCCAGCAGCTTAGCGCACAGCTATGGCTACACCTTC CASSLAHSYGYTF
TRBJ2-7 . TRBV28 few TGTGCCAGCTGGGCAGGCAGACAGTACTTC CASWAGRQYF
TRBJ2-7 . TRBV28 many TGTGCCAGCAGTTTTCGGCGGGCAGGGTACGAGCAGTACTTC CASSFRRAGYEQYF
TRBJ2-5 . TRBV20-1 . TGCAGTGCTAGAATGTCCCTTCAAGAGACCCAGTACTTC CSARMSLQETQYF
TRBJ2-2 . TRBV10-3 many TGTGCCATTATGACAGCGAACACCGGGGAGCTGTTTTTT CAIMTANTGELFF
TRBJ1-3 . TRBV5-5 . TGTGCCAGCATCCCTTATGTTGGCTCTGGAAACACCATATATTTT CASIPYVGSGNTIYF
TRBJ2-2 . TRBV7-9 . TGTGCCGTCCCCCATGTGACCGGGGAGCTGTTTTTT CAVPHVTGELFF
TRBJ2-1 . TRBV7-2 many TGTGCCAGCAGCTTAGTCGCGCGTTATGAGCAGTTCTTC CASSLVARYEQFF
TRBJ2-7 . TRBV20-1 many TGCAGTGCCAAAAAAATAAGTTACGAGCAGTACTTC CSAKKISYEQYF
TRBJ2-2 TRBD2 TRBV7-2 many TGTGCCAGCAGCTTAAGAGTTGGTGGTTCGGCGGGAGGGAGAACCGGGGAGCTGTTTTTT CASSLRVGGSAGGRTGELFF
TRBJ2-2 . TRBV21-1 . TGTGCCAGCAGCAAGGCAACCAACACCGGGGAGCTGTTTTTT CASSKATNTGELFF
TRBJ2-1 . TRBV29-1 few TGCAGCGTTGAACGCACCCCGCCCCACGATGGCTCCTACAATGAGCAGTTCTTC CSVERTPPHDGSYNEQFF
TRBJ2-2 . TRBV7-2 . TGTGCCAGCAGCGCCGCCCCCGGGGAGCTGTTTTTT CASSAAPGELFF
TRBJ1-1 . TRBV7-8 . TGTGCCAGCAGCTTAATAGGGACTGAAGCTTTCTTT CASSLIGTEAFF
TRBJ1-1 . TRBV5-1 many TGCGCCAGCAGCTTGGAACGAGATTATGCTTTT CASSLERDYAF
TRBJ1-2 TRBD1 TRBV7-9 few TGTGCCAGCAGCTTTGAGGGGGCAGGTGGCTACACCTTC CASSFEGAGGYTF
TRBJ2-7 TRBD1 TRBV5-5 many TGTGCCAGCAGCTCCCCGGGACAGTCCTACGAGCAGTACTTC CASSSPGQSYEQYF
TRBJ1-4 . TRBV12-3/TRBV12-4 many TGTGCCAGCAGTTTCGGGCAGGGGATCACTAATGAAAAACTGTTTTTT CASSFGQGITNEKLFF
TRBJ2-1 . TRBV5-1 many TGCGCCAGCAGCTTGGCTAGAAGGGGCGTTGATGAGCAGTTCTTC CASSLARRGVDEQFF
TRBJ2-3 TRBD2 TRBV20-1 . TGCAGTGCTAGAGATGGGATAGCGGGAGTTATATTAACAGATACGCAGTATTTT CSARDGIAGVILTDTQYF
TRBJ1-3 TRBD1 TRBV10-3 many TGTGCCATCAGTGAGGGACAGGGCGTGAACACCATATATTTT CAISEGQGVNTIYF